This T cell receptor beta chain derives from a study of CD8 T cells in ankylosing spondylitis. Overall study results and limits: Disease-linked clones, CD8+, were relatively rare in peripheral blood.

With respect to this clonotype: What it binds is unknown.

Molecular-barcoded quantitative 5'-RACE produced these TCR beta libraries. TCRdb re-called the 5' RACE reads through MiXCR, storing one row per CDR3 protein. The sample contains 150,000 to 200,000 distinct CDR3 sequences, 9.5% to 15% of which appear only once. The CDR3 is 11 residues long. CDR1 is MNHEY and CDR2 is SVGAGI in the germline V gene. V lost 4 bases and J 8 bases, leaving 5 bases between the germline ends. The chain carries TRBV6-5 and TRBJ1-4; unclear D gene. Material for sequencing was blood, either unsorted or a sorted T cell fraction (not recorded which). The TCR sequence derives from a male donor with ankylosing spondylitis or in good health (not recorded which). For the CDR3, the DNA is TGTGCCAGCAGTTTCGAGGAAAAACTGTTTTTT. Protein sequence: CASSFEEKLFF.